The 22 T cell receptor beta chains given below trace back to one sample, sequenced in a study of PD-1 blockade in mismatch repair-deficient tumors (dated by TCRdb to about 2017). Library preparation used the immunoSEQ multiplex PCR assay. TCRdb's version of the immuneACCESS table is confined to in-frame rearrangements and falls short of the full clone set. An unresolved V gene accounts for under half of the shortfall where checked; the remainder is of unknown origin. The sample table shows some 120,000 clones, and around nine tenths are seen once. The top ten constitute roughly 12% of the sample. This specimen consisted of peripheral blood, obtained 72 weeks after starting pembrolizumab. These receptor sequences come from an adult with mismatch repair-deficient cancer.

This sequence joins TRBV5-4 and TRBJ2-1, with D unresolved. Germline V gene data show CDR1 as SGHNT and CDR2 as YYREEE (reference sequence). There are 13 residues in the CDR3. The V gene lost 3 bases and the J gene lost 5 bases, with 9 bases spanning the gap. This CDR3 is CASSSVDDNEQFF. DNA of the CDR3: TGTGCCAGCAGCTCCGTGGACGACAATGAGCAGTTCTTC.

This chain connects TRBV2 to TRBJ1-5; a possible D gene is TRBD1 (5 bases). This CDR3 contains 14 residues. Per the germline V gene, CDR1 is SNHLY and CDR2 is FYNNEI. V was pared by 3 bases and J by 6 bases, with 12 bases between. The DNA of the CDR3 is TGTGCCAGCAGTGAGTTGGGGGGAGGTCAGCCCCAGCATTTT. Protein sequence: CASSELGGGQPQHF.

This rearrangement joins TRBV5-6 to TRBJ1-2, with a tentative D call TRBD1 (6 bases). V lost 6 bases to trimming and J lost 5 bases, with 11 bases between them. CDR3 length equals 12 residues. The germline CDR1 and CDR2 sequences are SGHDT and YYEEEE. CDR3 sequence: CASMTGGYGYTF. CDR3 DNA: TGTGCCAGCATGACAGGAGGTTATGGCTACACCTTC.

The chain employs TRBV7-8 and TRBJ2-7, with TRBD2 matching 7 bases. Germline CDR1 reads SGHVS; CDR2 reads FQNEAQ. The CDR3 is 15 residues long. V lost 1 base and J lost 1; bases outside the gene matches: 4. The CDR3 coding sequence is TGTGCCAGCAGCTTAGAAGCGGGACCGTCCTACGAGCAGTACTTC. Translating it yields CASSLEAGPSYEQYF.

Details on this clone: Other DNA sequences in the sample encode the same CDR3. This CDR3 is CASSYGDTEAFF. The CDR3 region has the DNA TGTGCCAGCAGTTATGGTGACACTGAAGCTTTCTTT. The rearrangement links TRBV6-6 to TRBJ1-1; D ambiguous. V dropped 3 bases and J dropped 3 bases, with 5 bases sitting between them. CDR1 and CDR2 from the germline V gene are MNHNY and SVGAGI (reference sequence). This CDR3 spans 12 amino acids.

The rearrangement joins TRBV6-6 to TRBJ2-1, with 9 bases identical to TRBD2. V shed 2 bases and J 6 bases; nucleotides not matched to a gene: 8. The germline V gene has CDR1 MNHNY and CDR2 SVGAGI (reference sequence). CDR3 length equals 16 residues. The CDR3 nucleotides read TGTGCCAGCAGTTACCCGCGGGAGGGGGCTCGCAATGAGCAGTTCTTC. This gives the protein CASSYPREGARNEQFF.

J is TRBJ2-2 and V is TRBV2; D is possibly TRBD2 (6 bases). Trimming took off 8 bases at V and 7 bases at J, with 14 bases between the two ends. Germline CDR1 reads SNHLY; CDR2 reads FYNNEI. The CDR3 extends over 13 amino acids. The CDR3 region is CASGPLGGGELFF. The CDR3 DNA sequence: TGTGCCAGCGGACCTTTGGGGGGCGGGGAGCTGTTTTTT.

The chain carries TRBV28 and TRBJ2-7; D is ambiguous. The ends were cut back, 5 bases at V and 3 bases at J, with 8 bases in the middle. The CDR3 is 12 amino acids. Germline assignment: CDR1 MDHEN and CDR2 SYDVKM. The CDR3 DNA sequence: TGTGCCAGCAGTCTACTCTACTACGAGCAGTACTTC. Encoded protein: CASSLLYYEQYF.

The rearrangement links TRBV28 to TRBJ2-3, with 7 bases lining up with TRBD2. This CDR3 comprises 18 residues. V shed 2 bases, J shed 0 bases, and the junction held 11 bases outside the gene matches. The V gene's germline CDR1 is MDHEN and CDR2 SYDVKM. The CDR3 reads CASSLTLVRGGSTDTQYF. CDR3 DNA: TGTGCCAGCAGTTTAACCCTCGTCCGGGGAGGGAGCACAGATACGCAGTATTTT.

This chain joins TRBV7-8 and TRBJ2-2, with no clear D. Looked up from germline, CDR1 is SGHVS and CDR2 is FQNEAQ. This CDR3 is built from 14 residues. V was cut by 4 bases and J by 1 base, with 7 bases left in between. The chain's CDR3 is CASSSQQNTGELFF. DNA for the CDR3: TGTGCCAGCAGCTCCCAACAGAACACCGGGGAGCTGTTTTTT.

The chain recombines TRBV7-2 with TRBJ2-5; 9 positions match TRBD1. The CDR3 spans 13 residues. V lost 6 bases and J lost 5; bases outside the gene matches: 4. CDR1 and CDR2 (germline): SGHTA, FQGNSA. CDR3 in DNA: TGTGCCAGCAGGCGGACAGGGGACGAGACCCAGTACTTC. Its translation: CASRRTGDETQYF. The complete variable domain, with remaining parts taken from reference TRBV7-2 and TRBJ2-5, reads GAGVSQSPSNKVTEKGKDVELRCDPISGHTALYWYRQSLGQGLEFLIYFQGNSAPDKSGLPSDRFSAERTGGSVSTLTIQRTQQEDSAVYLCASRRTGDETQYFGPGTRLLVL.

This clone was counted only a few times. The chain's CDR3 is CSVVSSWHEQYF. CDR3 nucleotides: TGCAGCGTCGTTTCCTCGTGGCACGAGCAGTACTTC. The rearrangement joins TRBV29-1 to TRBJ2-7; no firm D call. Trimming removed 6 bases at V and 5 bases at J, with 14 bases between. There are 12 residues in the CDR3. Germline assignment: CDR1 SQVTM and CDR2 ANQGSEA.

The rearrangement uses TRBV28 and TRBJ2-1, with D perhaps matching TRBD1 (5 bases). Germline V gene sequence: CDR1 MDHEN, CDR2 SYDVKM. V was pared by 1 base and J by 1 base, with 8 bases between. The CDR3 is made up of 15 amino acids. The CDR3 nucleotides are TGTGCCAGCAGTTTATCCAGGGTTTCCTACAATGAGCAGTTCTTC. It translates to CASSLSRVSYNEQFF.

This clone has just one count. J is TRBJ2-7 and V is TRBV5-1; 10 bases match TRBD1. CDR3 length equals 15 residues. The V segment lost 4 bases and the J segment 4 bases; nucleotides outside the gene matches: 8. From germline, CDR1 is SGHRS and CDR2 YFSETQ. The DNA of the CDR3 is TGCGCCAGCAGCGCCCGACAGGGGGCGGCTTACGAGCAGTACTTC. It translates to CASSARQGAAYEQYF.

The CDR3 sequence is CASSLVGGAYQPQHF. Written as DNA, the CDR3 is TGTGCCAGCAGTTTAGTCGGGGGGGCATATCAGCCCCAGCATTTT. The chain has TRBV6-6 and TRBJ1-5; weak D call: TRBD1 (6 bases). The V end lost 4 bases, the J end lost 5 bases, and 15 bases lay between the germline ends. CDR1 is MNHNY and CDR2 is SVGAGI in the germline V gene (reference sequence). CDR3 size: 15 residues.

The V call is TRBV2, the J call TRBJ1-5; D might be TRBD1 (5 bases). This CDR3 contains 13 residues. Germline CDR1 is SNHLY and CDR2 is FYNNEI. Trimming stripped 6 bases from V and 7 bases from J, with 13 bases between. The CDR3 spells CASRSGPGQPQHF. CDR3 sequence (DNA): TGTGCCAGCAGATCAGGGCCCGGACAGCCCCAGCATTTT. Based on the CDR3 plus reference TRBV2 and TRBJ1-5, the full variable domain is EPEVTQTPSHQVTQMGQEVILRCVPISNHLYFYWYRQILGQKVEFLVSFYNNEISEKSEIFDDQFSVERPDGSNFTLKIRSTKLEDSAMYFCASRSGPGQPQHFGDGTRLSIL.

CDR3 coding DNA: TGCAGCGTTGGAAATAGTCCCTACGAGCAGTACTTC. Its translation is CSVGNSPYEQYF. The V gene is TRBV29-1, the J gene TRBJ2-7; D is ambiguous. Trimming stripped 4 bases from V and 2 bases from J, with 9 bases between. CDR1 is SQVTM and CDR2 is ANQGSEA in the germline V gene. The CDR3 runs to 12 residues.

The chain links TRBV7-2 to TRBJ2-3; 10 positions agree with TRBD2. The CDR3 spans 18 residues. Trimming removed 2 bases from V and 0 bases from J; junction bases left unmatched: 8. Per the germline V gene, CDR1 is SGHTA and CDR2 is FQGNSA. CDR3 sequence reads: CASSLIAKGLASTDTQYF. The CDR3 DNA reads TGTGCCAGCAGCTTAATCGCCAAGGGACTAGCGAGCACAGATACGCAGTATTTT. The whole variable domain, remainder taken from reference TRBV7-2 and TRBJ2-3, is GAGVSQSPSNKVTEKGKDVELRCDPISGHTALYWYRQSLGQGLEFLIYFQGNSAPDKSGLPSDRFSAERTGGSVSTLTIQRTQQEDSAVYLCASSLIAKGLASTDTQYFGPGTRLTVL.

A remark on this clone: This CDR3 is also generated by other DNA sequences in the sample. The CDR3: CASSQRRDAGTPYEQYF. As DNA, the CDR3 is TGCGCCAGCAGCCAACGGAGGGATGCAGGAACGCCCTACGAGCAGTACTTC. The chain recombines TRBV4-3 with TRBJ2-7; tentatively, D is TRBD2 (6 bases). This CDR3 contains 17 residues. CDR1 is LGHNA, CDR2 YSLEER, per germline. V lost 2 bases to trimming and J lost 2 bases, with 19 bases between them.

The rearrangement joins TRBV5-4 to TRBJ1-2, with D possibly being TRBD1 (5 bases). With 0 bases removed from V and 4 bases from J, the gap between germline ends came to 10 bases. The CDR3 is 14 residues long. Germline CDR1 SGHNT, CDR2 YYREEE (reference sequence). This CDR3 reads CASSLGYGGYGYTF. Written as DNA, the CDR3 is TGTGCCAGCAGCTTGGGTTACGGGGGCTATGGCTACACCTTC.

The rearrangement links TRBV7-6 to TRBJ2-1, with 7 bases matching TRBD2. The J segment lost 8 bases and the V segment lost 2 bases, leaving 15 bases of the junction unmatched. Germline assignment: CDR1 SGHVS and CDR2 FNYEAQ. This CDR3 contains 17 residues. The CDR3 spells CASSLSLGGGSRHEQFF. CDR3 nucleotide sequence: TGTGCCAGCAGCTTAAGTTTGGGGGGAGGGTCCAGACATGAGCAGTTCTTC. The whole variable domain, filled in from reference TRBV7-6 and TRBJ2-1, reads GAGVSQSPRYKVTKRGQDVALRCDPISGHVSLYWYRQALGQGPEFLTYFNYEAQQDKSGLPNDRFSAERPEGSISTLTIQRTEQRDSAMYRCASSLSLGGGSRHEQFFGPGTRLTVL.

The CDR3 coding sequence is TGTGCCAGCAGCTTGGTGACAGCTGACTATGGCTACACCTTC. Translation gives CASSLVTADYGYTF. J is TRBJ1-2 and V is TRBV5-4; D might be TRBD1 (5 bases). CDR3 size: 14 residues. Trimming shortened V by 0 bases and J by 3 bases, and 9 bases separated the two germline ends. From germline, CDR1 is SGHNT and CDR2 YYREEE (reference sequence).